The 10 T cell receptor beta chains presented below share a single source sample, sequenced in a study of blood T cell repertoires in COVID-19. The repertoire was sequenced with immunoSEQ multiplex PCR; TCRdb's copy has only in-frame clones and lacks some. The table lists 150,000 to 200,000 clones, roughly 76% of them singletons. Sequenced: peripheral blood. The receptor set was obtained from an elderly woman with COVID-19, enrolled during active disease.

As regards this clone: Other DNA sequences within the sample encode an identical CDR3. The chain links TRBV29-1 to TRBJ2-3, with D maybe TRBD2 (6 bases). Germline CDR1 and CDR2: SQVTM and ANQGSEA. The CDR3 loop spans 13 amino acids. V lost 1 base and J 2 bases, leaving 7 bases between the germline ends. CDR3 loop: CSVEGRATDTQYF. CDR3 nucleotides: TGCAGCGTTGAAGGGAGGGCCACAGATACGCAGTATTTT.

The genes are TRBV27 and TRBJ1-5, with 7 bases fitting TRBD1. The V segment lost 6 bases and the J segment 3 bases; nucleotides outside the gene matches: 14. CDR1 is MNHEY, CDR2 SMNVEV, per germline (reference sequence). This CDR3 has 17 amino acids. CDR3 nucleotides: TGTGCCAGCAGCCCGACCCTCGGGACAGTCCCCAATCAGCCCCAGCATTTT. It encodes CASSPTLGTVPNQPQHF.

V and J are TRBV18 and TRBJ2-7; D is unresolved. Germline CDR1 KGHSH, CDR2 LQKENI. V gave up 1 base and J gave up 0 bases, with 16 bases separating them. The length of the CDR3 is 17 residues. The CDR3 sequence is CASSPRPLFGGSYEQYF. The CDR3 DNA reads as TGTGCCAGCTCACCACGCCCTCTATTCGGTGGCTCCTACGAGCAGTACTTC.

The chain employs TRBV6-6 and TRBJ2-7; 7 bases align to TRBD2. Germline CDR1 MNHNY, CDR2 SVGAGI (reference sequence). Trimming at V came to 10 bases and at J to 2 bases, leaving 5 bases not matched to a gene. The CDR3 runs to 12 residues. The CDR3 coding sequence is TGTGCCACGGCCGGGGGGACCTACGAGCAGTACTTC. Translation gives CATAGGTYEQYF.

This clone was seen only once. This rearrangement joins TRBV14 to TRBJ1-2; perhaps TRBD1 as D (6 bases). V was trimmed by 1 base and J by 1 base, leaving 13 bases between them. The CDR3 is made up of 16 amino acids. CDR1 is SGHDN, CDR2 FVKESK, per germline. The DNA for the CDR3 is TGTGCCAGCAGCCAAGGATGGGCAGGGGATAACTATGGCTACACCTTC. Protein: CASSQGWAGDNYGYTF.

The chain couples TRBV4-1 to TRBJ2-3; the D gene is possibly TRBD2 (5 bases). The V end was cut by 0 bases, the J end by 2 bases, with 15 bases between. The CDR3 contains 17 residues. Germline V gives CDR1 MGHRA, CDR2 YSYEKL. CDR3 DNA sequence: TGCGCCAGCAGCCAAGATTTAGTAGCGAGAGCCACAGATACGCAGTATTTT. It yields the protein CASSQDLVARATDTQYF.

J is TRBJ2-3 and V is TRBV9, with TRBD2 identical over 9 bases. The J segment lost 2 bases and the V segment lost 4 bases, leaving 5 bases of the junction unmatched. This CDR3 spans 15 amino acids. Germline CDR1 is SGDLS and CDR2 is YYNGEE. The CDR3 DNA sequence: TGTGCCAGCAGCCCTCTAGCGGGGACCACAGATACGCAGTATTTT. Amino acids: CASSPLAGTTDTQYF.

The chain uses TRBV20-1 and TRBJ1-1; D not certain. The germline V gene has CDR1 DFQATT and CDR2 SNEGSKA (reference sequence). The CDR3 sequence is 13 residues long. V dropped 3 bases and J dropped 8 bases, with 16 bases sitting between them. CDR3: CSASPRIGREAFF. Here the CDR3 DNA reads TGCAGTGCTAGTCCCAGGATCGGAAGGGAAGCTTTCTTT.

The chain joins TRBV4-1 to TRBJ1-6; D not resolved. Between the trimmed V and J ends, which lost 1 base and 8 bases, there was a span of 12 bases. Germline V gene data show CDR1 as MGHRA and CDR2 as YSYEKL. This CDR3 is built from 15 residues. As DNA, the CDR3 is TGCGCCAGCAGCCAAGTCCCAGATCTGGATTCACCCCTCCACTTT. This sequence encodes CASSQVPDLDSPLHF.

The chain has TRBV6-5 and TRBJ1-2; tentatively, D is TRBD1 (6 bases). Trimming removed 6 bases at V and 8 bases at J, with 16 bases between. Germline V gives CDR1 MNHEY, CDR2 SVGAGI. This CDR3 has 13 amino acids. In DNA form, the CDR3 reads TGTGCCAGCAGAAGGACAGTGGGGTGGGGCTACACCTTC. Residues: CASRRTVGWGYTF.